This is a list of T cell receptor beta chains from one sample in a study of blood T cells in healthy people across ages. TCRdb re-called the 5' RACE reads through MiXCR, storing one row per CDR3 protein. This repertoire shows approximately 1,700,000 distinct CDR3 sequences, approximately 40% found once; its top ten account for roughly 23%. Sequencing input: blood. The receptors stem from a human donor in good health. The CDR3 runs from the conserved cysteine through the conserved F or W. The D gene is left open where the match is weak. Size tells how often a clone was seen (once, few, many) or the class of an expanded clone, and some rows leave it out.

j_call,v_call,d_call,clone_size,cdr3_aa,cdr3_nt
TRBJ1-2,TRBV6-1,.,.,CASSGGTIRGYTF,TGTGCCAGCAGTGGCGGGACAATCCGTGGCTACACCTTC
TRBJ1-5,TRBV20-1,.,.,CSARTLRAGQPQHF,TGCAGTGCTAGAACTCTCAGGGCGGGGCAGCCCCAGCATTTT
TRBJ2-5,TRBV3-1,.,.,CASSFSAGRQETQYF,TGTGCCAGCAGTTTCTCAGCCGGGCGGCAAGAGACCCAGTACTTC
TRBJ1-1,TRBV12-3/TRBV12-4,.,few,CASSMGLGAFF,TGTGCCAGCTCGATGGGGTTAGGAGCTTTCTTT
TRBJ2-5,TRBV6-1,TRBD2,few,CASSGGGGRETQYF,TGTGCCAGCAGTGGTGGCGGGGGGCGGGAGACCCAGTACTTC
TRBJ2-6,TRBV12-3/TRBV12-4,.,.,CASSLVRAWEVLPSSGANVLTF,TGTGCCAGCAGTTTAGTCAGGGCATGGGAGGTCCTCCCTAGCTCTGGGGCCAACGTCCTGACTTTC
TRBJ2-3,TRBV29-1,TRBD1,few,CSVENRGGTDTQYF,TGCAGCGTTGAAAACAGGGGTGGCACAGATACGCAGTATTTT
TRBJ2-4,TRBV7-9,TRBD1,.,CASSLDRGDWNIQYF,TGTGCCAGCAGCTTAGACAGGGGGGATTGGAACATTCAGTACTTC
TRBJ2-1,TRBV20-1,.,.,CSASGSEHNEQFF,TGCAGTGCTAGCGGTAGCGAGCACAATGAGCAGTTCTTC
TRBJ2-1,TRBV13,.,.,CASSSEMAQGGPEQFF,TGTGCCAGCAGCTCCGAAATGGCTCAGGGAGGACCTGAGCAGTTCTTC
TRBJ2-4,TRBV7-2,.,.,CASSFNRAQNIQYF,TGTGCCAGCAGCTTCAACAGGGCCCAAAACATTCAGTACTTC
TRBJ1-2,TRBV6-2/TRBV6-3,.,.,CASQTWLNYGYTF,TGTGCCAGTCAAACCTGGCTTAACTATGGCTACACCTTC
TRBJ2-6,TRBV28,.,few,CASSRDGAVSGANVLTF,TGTGCCAGCAGCCGCGACGGGGCGGTGTCTGGGGCCAACGTCCTGACTTTC
TRBJ2-3,TRBV5-1,TRBD2,.,CASSYGLAAFTDTQYF,TGCGCCAGCAGCTACGGACTAGCGGCTTTCACAGATACGCAGTATTTT
TRBJ2-7,TRBV11-2,TRBD1,.,CASSRDIDRGVDEQYF,TGTGCCAGCAGCCGAGATATCGACAGGGGGGTTGACGAGCAGTACTTC
TRBJ2-3,TRBV5-6,.,.,CASSLKQHTQYF,TGTGCCAGCAGCTTGAAGCAACATACGCAGTATTTT
TRBJ2-3,TRBV18,TRBD1,few,CASSPGTVTYTQYF,TGTGCCAGCTCTCCCGGGACAGTCACATATACGCAGTATTTT
TRBJ2-7,TRBV25-1,TRBD1,.,CASSDPGTDPYEQYF,TGTGCCAGCAGTGATCCCGGGACAGACCCCTACGAGCAGTACTTC
TRBJ2-3,TRBV7-2,TRBD2,.,CASSYGGEGTDTQYF,TGTGCCAGCAGTTATGGAGGGGAGGGGACAGATACGCAGTATTTT
TRBJ1-2,TRBV6-5,.,few,CASSSLDTNYGYTF,TGTGCCAGCAGTTCCTTGGATACTAACTATGGCTACACCTTC
TRBJ1-4,TRBV4-3,.,.,CASSLRHREELFF,TGCGCCAGCAGCCTACGACACCGTGAAGAACTGTTTTTT
TRBJ1-2,TRBV20-1,.,.,CSARPPQVDGYTF,TGCAGTGCTAGACCCCCACAGGTTGACGGCTACACCTTC
TRBJ2-6,TRBV12-3/TRBV12-4,.,.,CANSLGVGSFNVLTF,TGTGCCAACAGCCTCGGGGTGGGGAGTTTCAACGTCCTGACTTTC
TRBJ2-1,TRBV20-1,.,.,CSAIFYNEQFF,TGCAGTGCTATTTTCTACAATGAGCAGTTCTTC
TRBJ2-3,TRBV7-2,TRBD2,few,CASSSGTTSSVSTDTQYF,TGTGCCAGCAGCTCCGGAACGACTAGCTCCGTTAGCACAGATACGCAGTATTTT
TRBJ1-4,TRBV5-1,.,.,CASSLVGFATNEKLFF,TGCGCCAGCAGCTTGGTGGGGTTTGCAACTAATGAAAAACTGTTTTTT
TRBJ2-3,TRBV9,TRBD2,.,CASSVSGGEVTDTQYF,TGTGCCAGCAGCGTGAGCGGGGGGGAGGTCACAGATACGCAGTATTTT
TRBJ2-7,TRBV7-3,.,.,CASSLSPTKGHEQYF,TGTGCCAGCAGCTTATCCCCAACTAAGGGCCACGAGCAGTACTTC
TRBJ1-4,TRBV7-2,TRBD1,.,CASSLVHRGNNEKLFF,TGTGCCAGCAGCTTAGTACACAGGGGAAATAATGAAAAACTGTTTTTT
TRBJ1-2,TRBV11-2,.,.,CASSRSGRNNYGYTF,TGTGCCAGCAGCCGCTCGGGGCGGAATAACTATGGCTACACCTTC
TRBJ2-5,TRBV7-9,TRBD1,few,CASSLAPGQGTRETQYF,TGTGCCAGCAGCTTAGCCCCAGGACAGGGGACGCGAGAGACCCAGTACTTC
TRBJ2-5,TRBV6-5,.,.,CASSYSPGFQETQYF,TGTGCCAGCAGTTACTCACCGGGGTTCCAAGAGACCCAGTACTTC
TRBJ2-5,TRBV7-2,.,many,CASSLTLFEQYF,TGTGCCAGCAGCTTGACCCTTTTTGAGCAGTACTTC
TRBJ2-5,TRBV4-2,.,few,CASSPREIPQETQYF,TGTGCCAGCAGCCCAAGGGAGATACCCCAAGAGACCCAGTACTTC
TRBJ2-3,TRBV20-1,.,many,CSGEGPDTDTQYF,TGCAGTGGAGAGGGGCCTGACACAGATACGCAGTATTTT
TRBJ1-4,TRBV4-1,TRBD1,.,CASSQPGTGDEKLFF,TGCGCCAGCAGCCAGCCCGGGACAGGGGATGAAAAACTGTTTTTT
TRBJ2-7,TRBV7-2,.,few,CASSLLGAGYEQYF,TGTGCCAGCAGCTTACTAGGGGCTGGGTACGAGCAGTACTTC
TRBJ1-5,TRBV2,.,.,CASGALGGGNQPQHF,TGTGCCAGCGGGGCTTTGGGAGGGGGCAATCAGCCCCAGCATTTT
TRBJ1-1,TRBV4-1,TRBD1,.,CASSKTGVGTEAFF,TGCGCCAGCAGTAAAACAGGGGTGGGAACTGAAGCTTTCTTT
TRBJ1-2,TRBV10-3,.,.,CAIGAEGGYYGYTF,TGTGCCATCGGGGCCGAGGGGGGCTACTATGGCTACACCTTC
TRBJ1-1,TRBV6-2/TRBV6-3,.,once,CASSYTYREESTEAFF,TGTGCCAGCAGTTACACCTACAGGGAAGAAAGCACTGAAGCTTTCTTT
TRBJ2-3,TRBV15,.,.,CATSRGWAELTDTQYF,TGTGCCACCAGCAGAGGCTGGGCGGAACTCACAGATACGCAGTATTTT
TRBJ2-3,TRBV28,.,few,CATLQGYTDTQYF,TGTGCCACCCTACAGGGATACACAGATACGCAGTATTTT
TRBJ1-5,TRBV5-6,.,.,CASSLYSYYSNQPQHF,TGTGCCAGCAGCTTGTACAGCTACTATAGCAATCAGCCCCAGCATTTT
TRBJ2-5,TRBV29-1,.,few,CSVEGAQYF,TGCAGCGTTGAAGGGGCCCAGTACTTC
TRBJ2-2,TRBV5-1,.,.,CASSLDNSNTGELFF,TGCGCCAGCAGCCTAGACAATTCGAACACCGGGGAGCTGTTTTTT
TRBJ1-2,TRBV18,.,many,CASSRQEDYTF,TGTGCCAGCTCCCGACAGGAAGACTACACCTTC
TRBJ2-7,TRBV12-3/TRBV12-4,.,.,CASSLFGGPSSYEQYF,TGTGCCAGCAGTTTATTTGGGGGCCCTAGCTCCTACGAGCAGTACTTC
TRBJ2-5,TRBV12-5,.,few,CASGLSGFQETQYF,TGTGCTAGTGGTTTGTCCGGTTTTCAAGAGACCCAGTACTTC